Only a few counts were recorded for the clone carrying this T cell receptor (beta chain). It was with a sample-barcoded 5' primer and a J-beta primer mix that a second PCR of roughly 6 to 12 cycles was run. MiXCR, run by TCRdb on the 5' RACE reads, gives a single entry per CDR3 protein. The sample has roughly 800,000 distinct CDR3 sequences; roughly 64% are singletons. This entry belongs to a study of blood T cells in healthy people across ages. CDR1 and CDR2 (germline): SGHTA, FQGNSA. The CDR3 length is 14 residues. Trimming pared 1 base from V and 1 base from J, leaving 7 bases between. The clonotype originates from a man aged 25-40 years in good health. The sample consisted of blood. The rearrangement links TRBV7-2 to TRBJ2-5; D is unclear. CDR3 loop: CASSLVTGQETQYF. The CDR3 DNA reads as TGTGCCAGCAGCTTAGTTACCGGCCAAGAGACCCAGTACTTC.